The rows below give T cell receptor beta chains drawn from one sample of a study of persistence of HIV-infected CD4 T cells. The data were produced by immunoSEQ multiplex PCR, yet TCRdb's version contains in-frame clones alone and is incomplete. The sample holds about 45,000 clones, approximately 93% seen once. These receptors have no identified antigens. The starting material was CD4+ T cells sorted from PBMCs after roughly 18-hour stimulation, obtained from a patient who received antiretroviral therapy. The receptors stem from an adult man with HIV who was CMV-seropositive. The CDR3 runs from the conserved cysteine through the conserved F or W.

>TRBJ2-7|TRBV28
CATRQGAARGYEQYF
>TRBJ2-7|TRBV12-5
CASGRPPSYEQYF
>TRBJ2-3|TRBV28
CASSLLLAGGLGTQYF
>TRBJ2-6|TRBV4-2
CASSPTNLRAGANVLTF
>TRBJ2-3|TRBV18
CASSMDREGTDTQYF
>TRBJ2-7|TRBV5-1
CASSLDGTRVSGREQYF
>TRBJ1-2|TRBV7-2
CASSLDVGGNYGYTF
>TRBJ2-7|TRBV7-2
CASSPALGLFSYEQYF
>TRBJ2-1|TRBV4-1
CASSQPPGLAVYNEQFF
>TRBJ1-5|TRBV6-1
CASSEESRDQPQHF
>TRBJ1-1|TRBV2
CASSEQPMNTEAFF
>TRBJ2-3|TRBV28
CASSAGGTQYF
>TRBJ2-1|TRBV5-4
CASSSGTGRSYNEQFF
>TRBJ2-3|TRBV6-2/TRBV6-3
CASSLRRTDTQYF
>TRBJ2-5|TRBV2
CASSDTTSGANQETQYF
>TRBJ2-1|TRBV28
CASSPPDRGRPNEQFF
>TRBJ1-2|TRBV2
CASSRDSLLAGGSYTF
>TRBJ1-1|TRBV28
CASSKTPPEAFF
>TRBJ1-6|TRBV3-1/TRBV3-2
CASSHGQTAANSPLHF
>TRBJ1-5|TRBV25-1
CASSATEGSNQPQHF
>TRBJ2-2|TRBV7-2
CASSLELAGGTGELFF
>TRBJ1-3|TRBV5-1
CASSLDGFSGNTIYF
>TRBJ1-2|TRBV28
CASSLGRDYGYTF
>TRBJ2-7|TRBV30
CAWSGDRIYEQYF
>TRBJ2-7|TRBV7-2
CASKLTSGGAHEQYF
>TRBJ2-5|TRBV14
CASSQRWYQETQYF
>TRBJ2-3|TRBV5-1
CASSLALLSTDTQYF
>TRBJ1-5|TRBV7-8
CASSPVYNNQPQHF
>TRBJ2-1|TRBV9
CASGVVGRGGLGFNEQFF
>TRBJ1-6|TRBV28
CASSPYVTGERPPLHF
>TRBJ2-3|TRBV9
CASSVSIDTQYF
>TRBJ1-5|TRBV5-1
CASSLGDNSNQPQHF
>TRBJ1-5|TRBV6-4
CASSDSETGANQPQHF
>TRBJ2-3|TRBV18
CASSPQGATDTQYF
>TRBJ2-1|TRBV9
CASSAKDRGAYNEQFF
>TRBJ2-7|TRBV7-6
CASSLAGLAGIYEQYF
>TRBJ2-3|TRBV18
CASSRGATDTQYF
>TRBJ2-7|TRBV10-3
CAISADGAGEQYF
>TRBJ1-1|TRBV6-6
CASSYGTGGGTEAFF
>TRBJ1-4|TRBV7-2
CASSLPTVPNEKLFF
>TRBJ1-4|TRBV18
CASSPLGTAATNEKLFF
>TRBJ1-2|TRBV5-1
CASSLVTGPYGYTF